The 29 T cell receptor beta chains listed next were all sequenced from one sample in a study of shared clonotypes between healthy human individuals. Produced via immunoSEQ multiplex PCR; TCRdb's table is partial and in-frame only. The profile covers about 710,000 clones, with around 73% appearing a single time and around 2% taken by the ten largest. Sequences were obtained from memory CD4+ T cells sorted from blood. This sample's subset: CD45RA-negative fraction. These receptors were obtained from a woman aged 25 to 39 in good health.

This clone showed up just a few times. The chain is built from TRBV28 and TRBJ2-3; 9 nucleotides match TRBD1. The CDR3 totals 14 residues. The trim removed 7 bases at V and 6 bases at J, leaving 8 bases unmatched. Germline loops: CDR1 MDHEN, CDR2 SYDVKM. In DNA form, the CDR3 reads TGTGCCAGCAAGCTACAGGGGGCGGGTGATACGCAGTATTTT. It encodes CASKLQGAGDTQYF.

The chain is built from TRBV9 and TRBJ2-5; TRBD2 aligns across 10 bases. Germline CDR1 SGDLS, CDR2 YYNGEE. The CDR3 sequence is 15 residues long. J was trimmed by 2 bases and V by 4 bases; bases with no gene match: 5. The CDR3 protein is CASSPRLAGQETQYF. The CDR3 DNA is TGTGCCAGCAGCCCCAGACTAGCGGGTCAAGAGACCCAGTACTTC.

The chain uses TRBV5-1 and TRBJ2-2; possible D gene TRBD1, 5 bases. The germline V gene encodes CDR1 SGHRS and CDR2 YFSETQ. This CDR3 has 16 amino acids. V was cut by 0 bases and J by 4 bases, with 13 bases left in between. The chain's CDR3 is CASSLGQLSLTGELFF. The CDR3, as DNA: TGCGCCAGCAGCTTGGGACAGTTATCACTCACCGGGGAGCTGTTTTTT.

V usage is TRBV28 and J usage is TRBJ2-7; the D is unclear. The CDR3 loop spans 13 amino acids. Trimming stripped 7 bases from V and 4 bases from J, with 14 bases between. From germline, CDR1 is MDHEN and CDR2 SYDVKM. The CDR3 coding sequence is TGTGCCAGCAACGCCGGCAACGGTTACGAGCAGTACTTC. This codes for CASNAGNGYEQYF.

CDR3 amino acids: CASTRSGGSYEQYF. The DNA for the CDR3 is TGTGCCAGCACGCGGTCAGGAGGTTCCTACGAGCAGTACTTC. The chain combines TRBV28 with TRBJ2-7; tentative D call: TRBD2 (5 bases). From germline, CDR1 is MDHEN and CDR2 SYDVKM. The CDR3 length is 14 residues. Trimming took off 7 bases at V and 1 base at J, with 14 bases between the two ends.

Only a few counts were recorded for this clone. The chain recombines TRBV28 with TRBJ1-3; D is uncertain. CDR3 length equals 12 residues. The V and J ends lost 6 bases and 1 base respectively, with 4 bases between them. The germline gives CDR1 MDHEN, CDR2 SYDVKM. The CDR3 spells CASRASGNTIYF. The CDR3 DNA reads as TGTGCCAGCAGGGCTTCTGGAAACACCATATATTTT.

This clone was detected once. CDR3 nucleotide sequence: TGTGCCAGCAGTTTTCAACAGGCCAGAAGCACTGAAGCTTTCTTT. It translates to CASSFQQARSTEAFF. The V call is TRBV27, the J call TRBJ1-1; D is possibly TRBD1 (5 bases). Trimming stripped 3 bases from V and 4 bases from J, with 15 bases between. Germline lookup yields CDR1 MNHEY and CDR2 SMNVEV (reference sequence). The CDR3 length is 15 residues.

The rearrangement links TRBV5-4 to TRBJ1-2, with D unclear. Looked up from germline, CDR1 is SGHNT and CDR2 is YYREEE (reference sequence). Trimming took 4 bases from V and 4 from J, leaving 8 bases between them. This CDR3 comprises 12 residues. The CDR3 sequence: CASSPTGYGYTF. DNA for the CDR3: TGTGCCAGCAGCCCGACGGGCTATGGCTACACCTTC.

The chain is built from TRBV5-1 and TRBJ1-2, with a tentative D call TRBD1 (5 bases). The CDR3 sequence is 17 residues long. Trimming stripped 4 bases from V and 6 bases from J, with 25 bases between. Germline CDR1 is SGHRS and CDR2 is YFSETQ. The CDR3 spells CASSPNGALTAYHGYTF. For the CDR3, the DNA is TGCGCCAGCAGCCCCAATGGAGCCCTGACAGCATACCATGGCTACACCTTC. Supplemented by reference TRBV5-1 and TRBJ1-2, the full variable domain reads KAGVTQTPRYLIKTRGQQVTLSCSPISGHRSVSWYQQTPGQGLQFLFEYFSETQRNKGNFPGRFSGRQFSNSRSEMNVSTLELGDSALYLCASSPNGALTAYHGYTFGSGTRLTVV.

The chain is built from TRBV9 and TRBJ1-3, with a tentative D call TRBD1 (6 bases). CDR3 size: 13 residues. With 4 bases removed from V and 3 bases from J, the gap between germline ends came to 8 bases. CDR1 is SGDLS, CDR2 YYNGEE, per germline. The CDR3 spells CASSPGDGNTIYF. The DNA for the CDR3 is TGTGCCAGCAGCCCAGGGGATGGAAACACCATATATTTT.

This clone was found once. This CDR3 is CASSEVQVEQFF. CDR3 nucleotides: TGTGCCAGCAGTGAGGTACAAGTCGAGCAGTTCTTC. This chain joins TRBV2 and TRBJ2-1, with no clear D. Trimming stripped 3 bases from V and 10 bases from J, with 10 bases between. Germline V gives CDR1 SNHLY, CDR2 FYNNEI. The CDR3 runs to 12 residues.

V is TRBV18 and J is TRBJ1-5; 9 bases are a match to TRBD1. Trimming removed 4 bases from V and 5 bases from J; junction bases left unmatched: 3. CDR1 KGHSH and CDR2 LQKENI come from the germline V gene. This CDR3 has 14 residues. DNA for the CDR3: TGTGCCAGCTCACGGGACAGGGCTCATCAGCCCCAGCATTTT. Residues: CASSRDRAHQPQHF.

The chain has TRBV27 and TRBJ1-5; TRBD1 agrees at 9 bases. This CDR3 region has 16 residues. V lost 11 bases to trimming and J lost 0 bases; unmatched junction nucleotides: 11. CDR1 and CDR2 (germline): MNHEY, SMNVEV (reference sequence). The CDR3 sequence is CACPLDRGGSNQPQHF. In DNA form, the CDR3 reads TGTGCCTGCCCCCTGGACAGGGGAGGTAGCAATCAGCCCCAGCATTTT.

The CDR3 DNA reads TGTGCCAGCAGCTTAGCGGGCGGGACTAGCGGGAGGAATGAGCAGTTCTTC. Protein sequence: CASSLAGGTSGRNEQFF. The rearrangement uses TRBV7-9 and TRBJ2-1; TRBD2 matches at 15 bases. The CDR3 has 17 residues. From germline, CDR1 is SEHNR and CDR2 FQNEAQ (reference sequence). V gave up 0 bases and J gave up 7 bases; unmatched junction bases: 4.

The J gene is TRBJ1-5, the V gene TRBV9; perhaps TRBD1 as D (6 bases). Trimming took off 4 bases at V and 5 bases at J, with 7 bases between the two ends. Germline V gene data show CDR1 as SGDLS and CDR2 as YYNGEE. The CDR3 extends over 12 amino acids. The CDR3 DNA sequence: TGTGCCAGCAGCAGGGGGGATCAGCCCCAGCATTTT. Its translation is CASSRGDQPQHF. The full variable domain, completed using reference TRBV9 and TRBJ1-5, is DSGVTQTPKHLITATGQRVTLRCSPRSGDLSVYWYQQSLDQGLQFLIQYYNGEERAKGNILERFSAQQFPDLHSELNLSSLELGDSALYFCASSRGDQPQHFGDGTRLSIL.

The chain joins TRBV10-2 to TRBJ2-5; the match to TRBD2 covers 7 bases. V shed 4 bases, J shed 9 bases, and the junction held 11 bases outside the gene matches. The CDR3 has 14 amino acids. Germline V gene lookup returns CDR1 WSHSY and CDR2 SAAADI. The CDR3 spells CASSAGRVNEAQYF. CDR3 nucleotides: TGCGCCAGCAGTGCGGGGAGGGTAAATGAGGCCCAGTACTTC.

The rearrangement joins TRBV29-1 to TRBJ2-7; D gene uncertain. The CDR3 length is 13 residues. V lost 7 bases and J lost 6, with 19 bases in between. CDR1 is SQVTM, CDR2 ANQGSEA, per germline. In DNA, the CDR3 is TGCAGCGCTGCCGACCTAACCGATAGCGAGCAGTACTTC. This translates into CSAADLTDSEQYF.

V and J are TRBV28 and TRBJ1-5, with D maybe TRBD1 (5 bases). This CDR3 spans 14 amino acids. Germline lookup yields CDR1 MDHEN and CDR2 SYDVKM. Trimming pared 3 bases from V and 6 bases from J, leaving 12 bases between. The CDR3 sequence: CASSFWQGSQPQHF. DNA of the CDR3: TGTGCCAGCAGTTTTTGGCAGGGTAGTCAGCCCCAGCATTTT.

J is TRBJ1-5 and V is TRBV6-6; the D gene is possibly TRBD1 (5 bases). The CDR3 runs 15 residues. Trimming left V 0 bases short and J 4 bases short, with 10 bases between. Germline-derived CDR1 and CDR2 are MNHNY and SVGAGI (reference sequence). CDR3 in DNA: TGTGCCAGCAGTTACTCAGCGACAGAAAATCAGCCCCAGCATTTT. It is translated as CASSYSATENQPQHF.

The chain uses TRBV5-1 and TRBJ2-1; TRBD1 or TRBD2 may be the D gene (5 bases each). V was trimmed by 0 bases and J by 8 bases, leaving 9 bases between them. The CDR3 extends over 13 amino acids. Germline lookup yields CDR1 SGHRS and CDR2 YFSETQ. CDR3 protein: CASSLGGVDEQFF. Written as DNA, the CDR3 is TGCGCCAGCAGCTTGGGAGGGGTGGATGAGCAGTTCTTC.

CDR3 in amino acids: CASSSGEFGETQYF. The CDR3 DNA is TGCGCCAGCAGCTCGGGGGAGTTCGGGGAGACCCAGTACTTC. V is TRBV5-1 and J is TRBJ2-5, with a possible D match to TRBD2 (6 bases). With 3 bases removed from V and 5 bases from J, the gap between germline ends came to 14 bases. The CDR3 extends over 14 amino acids. Germline V gene data show CDR1 as SGHRS and CDR2 as YFSETQ.

This rearrangement joins TRBV29-1 to TRBJ1-5; D remains unclear. This CDR3 is 13 amino acids long. The ends were cut back, 2 bases at V and 7 bases at J, with 12 bases in the middle. From germline, CDR1 is SQVTM and CDR2 ANQGSEA. The CDR3 spells CSVEREEAQPQHF. CDR3 nucleotides: TGCAGCGTTGAAAGGGAGGAAGCGCAGCCCCAGCATTTT.

The genes are TRBV7-9 and TRBJ1-4, with D maybe TRBD1 (5 bases). V lost 1 base to trimming and J lost 8 bases, with 11 bases between them. Germline-derived CDR1 and CDR2 are SEHNR and FQNEAQ (reference sequence). This CDR3 has 14 residues. CDR3 sequence: CASSLEGRDEKLFF. CDR3 sequence (DNA): TGTGCCAGCAGCTTAGAGGGAAGGGACGAAAAACTGTTTTTT.

The chain combines TRBV10-3 with TRBJ1-1; D is ambiguous. V was trimmed by 4 bases and J by 0 bases, leaving 9 bases between them. CDR3 length: 14 residues. CDR1 and CDR2 from the germline V gene are ENHRY and SYGVKD. CDR3 in amino acids: CAISVSQMNTEAFF. In nucleotides, the CDR3 is TGTGCCATCAGTGTGTCGCAAATGAACACTGAAGCTTTCTTT.

The chain links TRBV28 to TRBJ2-6; 8 bases are shared with TRBD1. J lost 1 base, V lost 5 bases, and 19 bases had no gene match. The CDR3 loop spans 21 amino acids. Germline loops: CDR1 MDHEN, CDR2 SYDVKM. CDR3 loop: CASSTYWPDGQGRSGANVLTF. The CDR3 DNA reads TGTGCCAGCAGTACTTACTGGCCGGACGGACAGGGCCGATCTGGGGCCAACGTCCTGACTTTC.

A word on this clone: A far larger clone is one nucleotide away, so this likely arose from a read error. The same CDR3 also results from other DNA sequences found in this sample. This chain connects TRBV7-2 to TRBJ1-1, with no clear D. The germline V gene encodes CDR1 SGHTA and CDR2 FQGNSA. V was pared by 4 bases and J by 1 base, with 7 bases between. The CDR3 is 13 residues long. The CDR3 loop is CASSSQRNTEAFF. CDR3 DNA sequence: TGTGCCAGCAGCTCACAAAGGAACACTGAAGCTTTCTTT.

This clone has a handful of counts. The chain uses TRBV2 and TRBJ2-5; no clear D. CDR1 and CDR2 from the germline V gene are SNHLY and FYNNEI. CDR3 length equals 16 residues. Trimming removed 5 bases from V and 1 base from J, with 17 bases in between. The CDR3 nucleotides read TGTGCCAGCAGTAGGCAGCTCCCTCTAAGCCAAGAGACCCAGTACTTC. Translation gives CASSRQLPLSQETQYF. The full variable domain, in which reference TRBV2 and TRBJ2-5 provide the parts outside the CDR3, is EPEVTQTPSHQVTQMGQEVILRCVPISNHLYFYWYRQILGQKVEFLVSFYNNEISEKSEIFDDQFSVERPDGSNFTLKIRSTKLEDSAMYFCASSRQLPLSQETQYFGPGTRLLVL.

This sequence joins TRBV7-2 and TRBJ1-1; 7 nucleotides match TRBD1. The CDR3 loop spans 16 amino acids. Germline V lookup: CDR1 SGHTA, CDR2 FQGNSA. With V trimmed by 2 bases and J by 3 bases, 9 bases remained unmatched. CDR3 coding DNA: TGTGCCAGCAGCTTATGGGCAGGGGGGTTGGACACTGAAGCTTTCTTT. This codes for CASSLWAGGLDTEAFF.

This chain links TRBV28 with TRBJ2-2; 8 nucleotides align to TRBD1. Looked up from germline, CDR1 is MDHEN and CDR2 is SYDVKM. This CDR3 spans 15 amino acids. After removal of 2 bases from V and 3 bases from J, the junction contained 2 bases not matched to a gene. CDR3 in DNA: TGTGCCAGCAGTTTAGGACAGGGATACACCGGGGAGCTGTTTTTT. It codes for CASSLGQGYTGELFF.